This T cell receptor beta chain was sequenced for a study of T-cell memory formation after mild COVID-19. Study-wide results and limits: A second wave expanding day 15 to 37 was CD4+-biased; contracting clones were balanced.

With regard to this clonotype: Its antigen is undetermined.

With V trimmed by 4 bases and J by 4 bases, 9 bases remained unmatched. The CDR3 sequence is 15 residues long. Germline CDR1 SEHNR, CDR2 FQNEAQ (reference sequence). In TCRdb, the 5' RACE reads were re-called with MiXCR into one record per CDR3 protein. Among around 200,000 distinct CDR3 sequences, about 22% were seen once, and the ten largest hold more than 20%. This TCR was recovered from an adult woman who had mild COVID-19 (a few samples of this study predate the infection). Cell type and time point are not known. The sequencing input was PBMCs or a T cell subset sorted from them (not recorded which). The chain combines TRBV7-9 with TRBJ1-2; 7 bases are shared with TRBD1. CDR3 amino acids: CASSYSGTVLYGYTF. In DNA, the CDR3 is TGTGCCAGCAGCTACTCCGGGACAGTACTCTATGGCTACACCTTC.